The entry below describes one T cell receptor beta chain. What it binds is unknown. These data belong to a study of beta chain features in type 1 diabetes. As for the study in general: There was similarity between patients and healthy donors in age, gender and cell yields. Examination covered roughly 100,000,000 sorted cells spanning all samples. General observations from the study: Naive, central memory and Treg TCRB repertoires appeared more alike in patients than in healthy donors. A potential influence of HLA type upon TCRB rearrangement remained unresolved herein.

The study reverse transcribed the entire isolated RNA, so it sequenced expressed TCRB transcripts. Using immunoSEQ multiplex PCR, the repertoire was profiled, and TCRdb retains in-frame clones only, with some absent. The repertoire holds about 620,000 clones, with roughly 15% as singletons. The germline gives CDR1 MGHDK, CDR2 SYGVNS. Trimming cost V 5 bases and J 10 bases, with 17 bases left between them. The CDR3 extends over 14 amino acids. The V gene is TRBV25-1, the J gene TRBJ1-4; D gene unclear. This TCR was recovered from a young man in good health. Sequenced material: naive CD4+ T cells from blood. The CDR3 spells CASSLRASRGKLFF. The DNA of the CDR3 is TGTGCCAGCAGTCTCCGAGCCTCTCGTGGAAAACTGTTTTTT.